This T cell receptor beta chain is from a study of radiotherapy plus CTLA-4 blockade in lung cancer. The data were produced by immunoSEQ multiplex PCR, yet TCRdb's version contains in-frame clones alone and is incomplete. The repertoire holds under 25,000 clones, with approximately 73% as singletons. The V gene's germline CDR1 is KGHSH and CDR2 LQKENI. The CDR3 has 15 amino acids. The V end lost 3 bases, the J end lost 4 bases, and 16 bases lay between the germline ends. This rearrangement joins TRBV18 to TRBJ2-7; the D gene is possibly TRBD2 (6 bases). Source: peripheral blood, taken from a patient treated with radiotherapy plus ipilimumab. The TCR originated in a human donor with non-small cell lung cancer who had stable disease on radiotherapy plus ipilimumab. The CDR3 DNA follows: TGTGCCAGCTCACCCTCATACGGGAGCTGGTACGAGCAGTACTTC. Amino acid sequence: CASSPSYGSWYEQYF.